This T cell receptor (beta chain) was profiled in a study of T-cell memory formation after mild COVID-19. The germline V gene has CDR1 LNHNV and CDR2 YYDKDF (reference sequence). The CDR3 totals 15 residues. The germline V and J ends were trimmed by 0 bases and 5 bases, with 13 bases remaining between them. TCRdb ran MiXCR on the 5' RACE reads and lists one entry per CDR3 protein. The sample lists about 500,000 distinct CDR3 sequences, roughly 20% occurring once. This TCR was recovered from an adult woman who had mild COVID-19 (a few samples of this study predate the infection). Cell type and time point are not known. The chain couples TRBV15 to TRBJ2-5; tentatively, D is TRBD1 (6 bases). The sequencing input was PBMCs or a T cell subset sorted from them (not recorded which). CDR3 amino acids: CATSRDRAGDETQYF. The CDR3 nucleotides are TGTGCCACCAGCAGAGATAGGGCAGGGGATGAGACCCAGTACTTC.